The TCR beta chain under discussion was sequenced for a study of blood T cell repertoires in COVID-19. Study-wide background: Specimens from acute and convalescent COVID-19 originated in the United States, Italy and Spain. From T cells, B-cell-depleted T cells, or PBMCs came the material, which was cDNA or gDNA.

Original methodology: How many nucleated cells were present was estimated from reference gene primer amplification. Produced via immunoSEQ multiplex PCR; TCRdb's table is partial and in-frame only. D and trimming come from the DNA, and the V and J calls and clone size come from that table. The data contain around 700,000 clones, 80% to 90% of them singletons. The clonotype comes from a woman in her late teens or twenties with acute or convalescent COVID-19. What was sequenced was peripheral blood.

The chain's CDR3 is CSASGAGANTEAFF. CDR3 DNA: TGCAGTGCTAGTGGGGCTGGGGCGAATACTGAAGCTTTCTTT. V gene TRBV20-1 combines with J gene TRBJ1-1, with D tentatively TRBD1 (5 bases). The V end was cut by 3 bases, the J end by 5 bases, with 16 bases between. In germline, CDR1 is DFQATT, CDR2 SNEGSKA (reference sequence). The CDR3 has 14 residues.